What follows is one T cell receptor (beta chain) and its context. CDR3 size: 14 residues. The germline V gene has CDR1 SGHKS and CDR2 YYEKEE (reference sequence). The V and J ends lost 0 bases and 7 bases respectively, with 13 bases between them. This record belongs to a study of cytomegalovirus exposure and HLA in healthy donors. Primers: 60 Vbeta forward and 13 Jbeta reverse. Assay: immunoSEQ multiplex PCR; the TCRdb copy retains only in-frame clones and omits some. The sample carries approximately 160,000 clones, roughly 70% recorded once. The sequenced sample consisted of PBMCs. The rearrangement uses TRBV5-5 and TRBJ1-2; D is unclear. The clonotype comes from a woman between 50 and 59 years old in good health and CMV-seropositive. This chain's CDR3 is CASSLDLWGGGYTF. CDR3 nucleotide sequence: TGTGCCAGCAGCTTGGACCTGTGGGGAGGTGGCTACACCTTC.